A single sample gave rise to the 31 T cell receptor beta chains below, sequenced in a study of blood T cell repertoires in COVID-19. Some clones are missing from TCRdb's copy, which holds only in-frame ones; the method was immunoSEQ multiplex PCR. This sample has approximately 320,000 clones, with approximately 85% found just once. Sequenced material: peripheral blood. Every receptor here comes from a human donor in a cohort sampled during active COVID-19.

This clone was seen a single time. The chain links TRBV15 to TRBJ1-5; no clear D. CDR3 length: 14 amino acids. V gave up 6 bases and J gave up 1 base, with 10 bases separating them. The V gene's germline CDR1 is LNHNV and CDR2 YYDKDF (reference sequence). The CDR3 is CATSMTGSNQPQHF. The CDR3 DNA reads TGTGCCACCAGTATGACGGGAAGCAATCAGCCCCAGCATTTT.

This clone appeared a single time. This rearrangement joins TRBV6-6 to TRBJ2-1; D unresolved. The V gene's germline CDR1 is MNHNY and CDR2 SVGAGI (reference sequence). The CDR3 is 12 amino acids. V lost 0 bases and J 10 bases, leaving 7 bases between the germline ends. CDR3 bases: TGTGCCAGCAGTTACTCGACTTTGGAGCAGTTCTTC. It specifies CASSYSTLEQFF.

The chain joins TRBV6-5 to TRBJ1-1; 8 bases map to TRBD1. The trim removed 6 bases at V and 0 bases at J, leaving 6 bases unmatched. Germline V gene data show CDR1 as MNHEY and CDR2 as SVGAGI. CDR3 length: 15 residues. The CDR3 is CASRQGARMNTEAFF. DNA for the CDR3: TGTGCCAGCAGGCAGGGGGCGCGCATGAACACTGAAGCTTTCTTT.

J is TRBJ2-7 and V is TRBV2; D is perhaps TRBD2 (5 bases). Germline V lookup: CDR1 SNHLY, CDR2 FYNNEI. This CDR3 contains 11 residues. Trimming removed 9 bases at V and 7 bases at J, with 13 bases between. CDR3 sequence (DNA): TGTGCCAGAAGGGTGACGGGGGAGCAGTACTTC. This gives the protein CARRVTGEQYF.

The gene calls are TRBV5-1 and TRBJ1-1, with 9 positions matching TRBD1. V lost 0 bases, J lost 10 bases, and 7 bases stayed unmatched. The CDR3 is made up of 14 amino acids. CDR1 is SGHRS and CDR2 is YFSETQ in the germline V gene. CDR3 DNA: TGCGCCAGCAGCTTGGGGACAGGGGTTGTACGAGCTTTCTTT. It specifies CASSLGTGVVRAFF.

The V call is TRBV5-4, the J call TRBJ2-7, with 9 positions matching TRBD1. Losses at the gene ends were 4 bases for V and 4 bases for J; bases not matched to a gene: 12. CDR3 length: 16 amino acids. Germline loops: CDR1 SGHNT, CDR2 YYREEE (reference sequence). The CDR3 loop reads CASSLPTGTGKYEQYF. The CDR3 DNA sequence: TGTGCCAGCAGCCTACCAACCGGGACAGGGAAATACGAGCAGTACTTC.

This chain joins TRBV7-6 and TRBJ2-3; 7 bases are a match to TRBD1. The V gene's germline CDR1 is SGHVS and CDR2 FNYEAQ. Trimming took 3 bases from V and 0 from J; bases not matched to a gene: 6. The CDR3 runs 16 residues. For the CDR3, the DNA is TGTGCCAGCAGCTTGTGGGACAGCCGTAGCACAGATACGCAGTATTTT. This codes for CASSLWDSRSTDTQYF.

This chain uses TRBV19 with TRBJ2-3; D remains ambiguous. This CDR3 is 15 amino acids long. The germline gives CDR1 LNHDA, CDR2 SQIVND (reference sequence). V was cut by 0 bases and J by 1 base, with 8 bases left in between. DNA for the CDR3: TGTGCCAGTAGTATAGATCTTATAGGCACAGATACGCAGTATTTT. Its protein product is CASSIDLIGTDTQYF.

The chain couples TRBV7-9 to TRBJ1-2; TRBD1 aligns across 10 bases. CDR1 is SEHNR, CDR2 FQNEAQ, per germline (reference sequence). The V segment lost 6 bases and the J segment 7 bases; nucleotides outside the gene matches: 5. This CDR3 contains 13 residues. The CDR3 spells CASRPDRGTGYTF. The CDR3 region has the DNA TGTGCCAGCAGACCGGACAGGGGGACTGGCTACACCTTC.

This rearrangement joins TRBV7-8 to TRBJ2-2; 12 nucleotides align to TRBD1. Germline-derived CDR1 and CDR2 are SGHVS and FQNEAQ. J gave up 5 bases and V 11 bases, and 9 bases lay outside the gene matches. The CDR3 totals 15 residues. The CDR3: CAVSGQGARTGELFF. The CDR3 DNA sequence: TGTGCCGTATCGGGACAGGGGGCGCGTACCGGGGAGCTGTTTTTT.

This chain connects TRBV4-1 to TRBJ2-3; D unclear. CDR3 size: 13 residues. Trimming cost V 1 base and J 5 bases, with 7 bases left between them. Germline CDR1 reads MGHRA; CDR2 reads YSYEKL. In nucleotides, the CDR3 is TGCGCCAGCAGCCAAGGGGCGAGAGATACGCAGTATTTT. Translated, it gives CASSQGARDTQYF.

V gene TRBV27 combines with J gene TRBJ1-5, with D tentatively TRBD1 (5 bases). Germline V gene data show CDR1 as MNHEY and CDR2 as SMNVEV (reference sequence). V was cut by 5 bases and J by 1 base, with 12 bases left in between. This CDR3 spans 15 amino acids. CDR3 coding DNA: TGTGCCAGCAGTCCCACAGGATCCAGCAATCAGCCCCAGCATTTT. This gives the protein CASSPTGSSNQPQHF.

The rearrangement uses TRBV9 and TRBJ1-4; D uncertain. Trimming shortened V by 0 bases and J by 7 bases, and 10 bases separated the two germline ends. Germline V gives CDR1 SGDLS, CDR2 YYNGEE. The CDR3 is 14 residues long. This CDR3 is CASSVGASGEKLFF. The CDR3, as DNA: TGTGCCAGCAGCGTAGGGGCCAGCGGTGAAAAACTGTTTTTT.

This clone was recorded a few times. This chain uses TRBV3-1 (or the pseudogene TRBV3-2) with TRBJ1-1; D is undetermined. The ends were cut back, 0 bases at V and 8 bases at J, with 13 bases in the middle. Germline V gene sequence: CDR1 LGHDT, CDR2 YNNKEL (reference sequence). The CDR3 loop spans 14 amino acids. In nucleotides, the CDR3 is TGTGCCAGCAGCCAAGACCCATCAGGCGTCGAAGCTTTCTTT. This translates into CASSQDPSGVEAFF.

This chain joins TRBV24-1 and TRBJ2-3; 14 nucleotides agree with TRBD2. CDR1 KGHDR and CDR2 SFDVKD come from the germline V gene. The CDR3 contains 19 residues. V trimming: 3 bases; J trimming: 7 bases; junction bases outside the gene matches: 14. For the CDR3, the DNA is TGTGCCACCAGTGATCATCAGACCGGGACTAGCGGGGGCACGAATACGCAGTATTTT. This translates into CATSDHQTGTSGGTNTQYF.

This clone has only a few counts. The chain employs TRBV5-1 and TRBJ2-3, with TRBD2 matching 9 bases. V lost 4 bases and J lost 2; bases outside the gene matches: 8. Germline V lookup: CDR1 SGHRS, CDR2 YFSETQ. The CDR3 runs 16 residues. The CDR3 sequence is CASSAGERGATDTQYF. In DNA, the CDR3 is TGCGCCAGCAGCGCCGGGGAGCGGGGGGCCACAGATACGCAGTATTTT. Full variable domain (remainder filled in from reference TRBV5-1 and TRBJ2-3): KAGVTQTPRYLIKTRGQQVTLSCSPISGHRSVSWYQQTPGQGLQFLFEYFSETQRNKGNFPGRFSGRQFSNSRSEMNVSTLELGDSALYLCASSAGERGATDTQYFGPGTRLTVL.

The CDR3 region has the DNA TGTGCCACCAGCGGGGGGGCAGCCACTAACTATGGCTACACCTTC. Translating gives CATSGGAATNYGYTF. The chain carries TRBV15 and TRBJ1-2; maybe TRBD1 (6 bases). Germline V gives CDR1 LNHNV, CDR2 YYDKDF (reference sequence). The CDR3 sequence is 15 residues long. Trimming stripped 5 bases from V and 0 bases from J, with 13 bases between. Based on the CDR3 plus reference TRBV15 and TRBJ1-2, the full variable domain is DAMVIQNPRYQVTQFGKPVTLSCSQTLNHNVMYWYQQKSSQAPKLLFHYYDKDFNNEADTPDNFQSRRPNTSFCFLDIRSPGLGDTAMYLCATSGGAATNYGYTFGSGTRLTVV.

This chain links TRBV9 with TRBJ2-3, with TRBD1 matching over 9 bases. Germline assignment: CDR1 SGDLS and CDR2 YYNGEE. Trimming cost V 0 bases and J 5 bases; bases outside gene matches: 7. The CDR3 loop spans 16 amino acids. In nucleotides, the CDR3 is TGTGCCAGCAGCGTAGCCGGACAGGGGTTGGGAGATACGCAGTATTTT. Amino acid sequence: CASSVAGQGLGDTQYF.

This sequence joins TRBV6-1 and TRBJ2-4, with TRBD1 matching over 9 bases. Per the germline V gene, CDR1 is MNHNS and CDR2 is SASEGT. V shed 4 bases and J 3 bases; nucleotides not matched to a gene: 13. This CDR3 region has 18 residues. Written as DNA, the CDR3 is TGTGCCAGCAGTGCCGGACAGGGGTCAGGAGAAGGCAAAAACATTCAGTACTTC. It codes for CASSAGQGSGEGKNIQYF.

Comment on this clone: The sample contains more than one DNA sequence encoding this CDR3. The chain employs TRBV10-3 and TRBJ1-2; D is undetermined. V lost 3 bases to trimming and J lost 5 bases, with 7 bases between them. CDR3 length: 12 amino acids. Germline V gene sequence: CDR1 ENHRY, CDR2 SYGVKD. Here the CDR3 reads CAISERGYGYTF. CDR3 nucleotides: TGTGCCATCAGTGAACGGGGTTATGGCTACACCTTC.

This clone was found a few times. The chain has TRBV5-1 and TRBJ2-5, with 7 bases matching TRBD1. V lost 5 bases to trimming and J lost 5 bases; unmatched junction nucleotides: 18. This CDR3 contains 17 residues. Germline CDR1 is SGHRS and CDR2 is YFSETQ. CDR3: CASSYFDRVGVSETQYF. Here the CDR3 DNA reads TGCGCCAGCAGTTACTTCGACAGGGTTGGGGTTAGCGAGACCCAGTACTTC.

The rearrangement joins TRBV13 to TRBJ2-2; D gene ambiguous. Germline V lookup: CDR1 PRHDT, CDR2 FYEKMQ (reference sequence). V was pared by 3 bases and J by 7 bases, with 6 bases between. This CDR3 has 12 amino acids. In DNA, the CDR3 is TGTGCCAGCAGCTTTCGGTACGGGGAGCTGTTTTTT. Translated, it gives CASSFRYGELFF.

In this sample, this clone turned up a few times. The chain couples TRBV5-4 to TRBJ1-2; a possible D gene is TRBD1 (5 bases). CDR1 and CDR2 (germline): SGHNT, YYREEE (reference sequence). CDR3 size: 14 residues. V lost 0 bases to trimming and J lost 6 bases, with 12 bases between them. The CDR3 bases are TGTGCCAGCAGCTTGGTGCGGGGGGAGAATGGCTACACCTTC. It encodes CASSLVRGENGYTF.

This clone came up once. J is TRBJ1-5 and V is TRBV7-9, with 7 bases aligning to TRBD1. V lost 5 bases to trimming and J lost 4 bases; unmatched junction nucleotides: 17. Germline CDR1 and CDR2: SEHNR and FQNEAQ (reference sequence). The CDR3 is 18 residues long. The CDR3 here is CASSPGQVRGSSNQPQHF. The CDR3 coding sequence is TGTGCCAGCAGCCCAGGACAGGTTCGAGGTTCGAGTAATCAGCCCCAGCATTTT.

The J gene is TRBJ2-3, the V gene TRBV6-5; unclear D gene. This CDR3 is 13 amino acids long. V was cut by 4 bases and J by 1 base, with 6 bases left in between. Germline loops: CDR1 MNHEY, CDR2 SVGAGI. CDR3: CASSFQGTDTQYF. The CDR3 coding sequence is TGTGCCAGCAGTTTCCAGGGCACAGATACGCAGTATTTT.

V is TRBV12-5 and J is TRBJ1-1, with TRBD1 identical over 8 bases. Germline CDR1 and CDR2: LGHNT and FRNRAP. V lost 9 bases, J lost 4 bases, and 7 bases stayed unmatched. The CDR3 contains 13 residues. The CDR3 DNA reads as TGTGCTAGCTTAGGACAGGGCCCCACTGAAGCTTTCTTT. Translated, it gives CASLGQGPTEAFF.

This sequence joins TRBV9 and TRBJ1-3, with TRBD1 as a possible D gene (5 bases). The CDR3 totals 15 residues. The V and J ends lost 4 bases and 4 bases respectively, with 15 bases between them. Germline V gives CDR1 SGDLS, CDR2 YYNGEE. CDR3 in DNA: TGTGCCAGCAGCCCCCCCGAAGGACACGGAAACACCATATATTTT. Translating gives CASSPPEGHGNTIYF. The variable domain in full, with the rest retrieved from reference TRBV9 and TRBJ1-3, is DSGVTQTPKHLITATGQRVTLRCSPRSGDLSVYWYQQSLDQGLQFLIQYYNGEERAKGNILERFSAQQFPDLHSELNLSSLELGDSALYFCASSPPEGHGNTIYFGEGSWLTVV.

The chain joins TRBV21-1 to TRBJ1-1. TRBV21-1 is labeled a pseudogene. The CDR3 is 13 amino acids. The CDR3 DNA is TGTGCCAGCAGCAGGGGGGTGAACACTGAAGCTTTCTTT. Encoded protein: CASSRGVNTEAFF.

The genes are TRBV29-1 and TRBJ1-2; 10 nucleotides align to TRBD1. The CDR3 extends over 14 amino acids. After removal of 3 bases from V and 1 base from J, the junction contained 2 bases not matched to a gene. CDR1 is SQVTM, CDR2 ANQGSEA, per germline. CDR3 bases: TGCAGCGTTGATGACAGGGGGCTTAACTATGGCTACACCTTC. Amino acids: CSVDDRGLNYGYTF. The whole variable domain, remainder taken from reference TRBV29-1 and TRBJ1-2, is SAVISQKPSRDICQRGTSLTIQCQVDSQVTMMFWYRQQPGQSLTLIATANQGSEATYESGFVIDKFPISRPNLTFSTLTVSNMSPEDSSIYLCSVDDRGLNYGYTFGSGTRLTVV.

Notes on this clone: At one of its ends the junction is not consistent with the germline gene, which may arise from a read error. This chain connects TRBV5-4 to TRBJ1-1; TRBD1 might be the D (6 bases). CDR1 SGHNT and CDR2 YYREEE come from the germline V gene (reference sequence). There are 12 residues in the CDR3. The CDR3 region is CASSSHEGDKLF. The CDR3 DNA reads as TGTGCCAGCAGCTCCCACGAGGGGGACAAGCTCTTT.

The chain has TRBV6-5 and TRBJ1-5; no firm D call. The CDR3 runs to 14 residues. Deletions cut 6 bases from V and 0 bases from J, with 9 bases between. Germline V lookup: CDR1 MNHEY, CDR2 SVGAGI. CDR3 nucleotides: TGTGCCAGCAGCGTGTCAGGTAGCAATCAGCCCCAGCATTTT. Protein sequence: CASSVSGSNQPQHF.